This is a list of T cell receptor beta chains from one sample in a study of blood T cell repertoires in COVID-19. Generated by immunoSEQ multiplex PCR, the TCRdb table keeps only in-frame clones and is missing some. The data contain some 40,000 clones, more than 85% of them singletons. The sample comprised peripheral blood. These receptors originate from a middle-aged man with active COVID-19. Each CDR3 is given with its conserved first and last residue. The D gene is left open where the match is weak. Size tells how often a clone was seen (once, few, many) or the class of an expanded clone, and some rows leave it out.

d_call j_call clone_size v_call cdr3_aa cdr3_nt
TRBD1 TRBJ1-2 - TRBV10-3 CAISRTGANYGYTF TGTGCCATCAGTAGGACAGGAGCTAACTATGGCTACACCTTC
- TRBJ2-4 - TRBV4-2 CASSHASMDIQYF TGTGCCAGCAGCCATGCCTCTATGGACATTCAGTACTTC
- TRBJ2-1 - TRBV7-5 CARTQYPPRTDSVDEQFF TGTGCCAGAACCCAATATCCCCCACGGACTGACTCTGTCGATGAGCAGTTCTTC
- TRBJ2-2 - TRBV11-2 CASSLERPTSINTGELFF TGTGCCAGCAGCTTAGAGCGGCCGACTTCCATAAACACCGGGGAGCTGTTTTTT
- TRBJ1-1 - TRBV12-3/TRBV12-4 CASSWGGYTEAFF TGTGCCAGCAGTTGGGGAGGCTACACTGAAGCTTTCTTT
TRBD1 TRBJ2-7 - TRBV18 CASHQGQGTYEQYF TGTGCCAGCCACCAGGGACAGGGGACCTACGAGCAGTACTTC
TRBD2 TRBJ2-3 - TRBV15 CATSSGTSSSTDTQYF TGTGCCACCAGCAGCGGGACTAGCAGTAGCACAGATACGCAGTATTTT
TRBD1 TRBJ1-3 - TRBV19 CASSSTGEGTIYF TGTGCCAGTAGTTCGACAGGGGAGGGCACCATATATTTT
TRBD1 TRBJ2-5 - TRBV12-5 CASGLPRQGKETQYF TGTGCTAGTGGTTTGCCCCGACAGGGGAAAGAGACCCAGTACTTC
TRBD2 TRBJ2-3 - TRBV11-2 CASSLGTSGGLQYF TGTGCCAGCAGCTTAGGGACTAGCGGGGGGTTACAGTATTTT
- TRBJ1-2 - TRBV12-3/TRBV12-4 CASQEETNYGYTF TGTGCCAGCCAAGAGGAGACTAACTATGGCTACACCTTC
- TRBJ1-1 - TRBV5-6 CASSWRVPTEAFF TGTGCCAGCAGCTGGAGGGTTCCCACTGAAGCTTTCTTT
- TRBJ1-2 - TRBV3-1/TRBV3-2 CASSLRGGYTF TGTGCCAGCAGCCTGCGTGGTGGCTACACCTTC
TRBD1 TRBJ1-2 - TRBV10-3 CAISGGGQGKTNF TGTGCCATCAGTGGAGGGGGACAGGGGAAGACCAACTTC
- TRBJ1-2 - TRBV4-3 CASSQAVRAVHGYTF TGCGCCAGCAGCCAAGCCGTGAGGGCCGTTCATGGCTACACCTTC
- TRBJ1-2 - TRBV25-1 CASSDTRGEYGYTF TGTGCCAGCAGTGATACAAGGGGTGAATATGGCTACACCTTC
- TRBJ2-7 - TRBV5-1 CASSLATGLYEQYF TGCGCCAGCAGCTTGGCTACAGGGCTCTACGAGCAGTACTTC
TRBD2 TRBJ2-3 - TRBV4-1 CASSQEVSGGTDTQYF TGCGCCAGCAGCCAAGAAGTAAGCGGGGGAACAGATACGCAGTATTTT
- TRBJ2-1 - TRBV11-2 CASSPGRGVGEQFF TGTGCCAGCAGCCCGGGCAGGGGGGTGGGTGAGCAGTTCTTC
- TRBJ2-5 - TRBV5-5 CASSSPERVEETQYF TGTGCCAGCAGTTCGCCGGAGCGCGTGGAAGAGACCCAGTACTTC
TRBD1 TRBJ1-6 - TRBV5-6 CASSLVGGRGQSPLHF TGTGCCAGCAGCTTGGTCGGCGGCAGGGGGCAATCACCCCTCCACTTT
- TRBJ2-3 - TRBV2 CASKQEGGTDTQYF TGTGCCAGCAAGCAGGAGGGTGGCACAGATACGCAGTATTTT
TRBD1 TRBJ2-1 few TRBV5-6 CASSSIQGSSYNEQFF TGTGCCAGCAGCTCGATACAGGGGAGCTCCTACAATGAGCAGTTCTTC
TRBD1 TRBJ1-1 - TRBV6-5 CASTTGQGGHTEAFF TGTGCCAGCACCACTGGACAGGGGGGACACACTGAAGCTTTCTTT
- TRBJ2-3 - TRBV9 CASSVGGADTQYF TGTGCCAGCAGCGTAGGGGGGGCAGATACGCAGTATTTT
TRBD1 TRBJ1-2 - TRBV29-1 CSVASRGPEGYTF TGCAGCGTTGCATCCAGGGGGCCGGAAGGCTACACCTTC
- TRBJ1-1 - TRBV9 CASSVNQGRNTEAFF TGTGCCAGCAGCGTAAACCAGGGGAGGAACACTGAAGCTTTCTTT
TRBD1 TRBJ2-7 - TRBV4-3 CASSQASTGGTYEQYF TGCGCCAGCAGCCAAGCGTCAACAGGGGGTACCTACGAGCAGTACTTC
- TRBJ2-2 - TRBV3-1/TRBV3-2 CASSQASRVWGGELFF TGTGCCAGCAGCCAAGCTTCCAGGGTCTGGGGCGGGGAGCTGTTTTTT
TRBD1 TRBJ2-1 - TRBV5-1 CASSLGQGVNEQFF TGCGCCAGCAGCTTGGGGCAGGGGGTAAATGAGCAGTTCTTC
- TRBJ2-2 - TRBV4-1 CASQRHSTGELFF TGCGCCAGCCAACGCCACAGCACCGGGGAACTGTTTTTT
TRBD2 TRBJ2-5 once TRBV9 CASSGALAGVGTQYF TGTGCCAGCAGCGGGGCACTAGCGGGGGTGGGTACCCAGTACTTC
- TRBJ1-6 - TRBV30 CAWTRGNNSPLHF TGTGCCTGGACAAGGGGGAATAATTCACCCCTCCACTTT
TRBD1 TRBJ2-1 - TRBV9 CASSVGGQGASYNEQFF TGTGCCAGCAGCGTAGGAGGGCAGGGGGCCTCCTACAATGAGCAGTTCTTC
- TRBJ2-1 - TRBV5-6 CASSLARTLEFF TGTGCCAGCAGCTTGGCGCGGACACTTGAGTTCTTC
- TRBJ2-5 - TRBV11-3 CASSLDSDSSVETQYF TGTGCCAGCAGCTTAGATTCGGACAGTAGTGTGGAGACCCAGTACTTC
- TRBJ2-1 - TRBV7-3 CASSLDDYEQFF TGTGCCAGCAGCTTAGATGACTATGAGCAGTTCTTC
- TRBJ1-2 - TRBV6-5 CASGARTSGGYTF TGTGCCAGCGGGGCTCGGACATCGGGCGGCTACACCTTC
- TRBJ2-7 - TRBV9 CASSVGPESYYEQYF TGTGCCAGCAGCGTAGGGCCGGAGAGCTACTACGAGCAGTACTTC
TRBD2 TRBJ2-1 - TRBV24-1 CATSAPAGKDYNEQFF TGTGCCACCAGTGCTCCAGCGGGGAAAGACTACAATGAGCAGTTCTTC
- TRBJ1-2 - TRBV7-2 CASSLGPGDYGYTF TGTGCCAGCAGCTTAGGCCCCGGGGACTATGGCTACACCTTC
TRBD1 TRBJ2-7 - TRBV5-1 CASSPGTGGYEQYF TGCGCCAGCAGCCCCGGGACAGGGGGCTACGAGCAGTACTTC
TRBD1 TRBJ2-5 - TRBV4-1 CASSQERGRKETQYF TGCGCCAGCAGCCAAGAGAGGGGGCGGAAAGAGACCCAGTACTTC
TRBD2 TRBJ2-1 - TRBV5-4 CASSHYQREGNEQFF TGTGCCAGCAGCCACTACCAGCGGGAGGGAAATGAGCAGTTCTTC